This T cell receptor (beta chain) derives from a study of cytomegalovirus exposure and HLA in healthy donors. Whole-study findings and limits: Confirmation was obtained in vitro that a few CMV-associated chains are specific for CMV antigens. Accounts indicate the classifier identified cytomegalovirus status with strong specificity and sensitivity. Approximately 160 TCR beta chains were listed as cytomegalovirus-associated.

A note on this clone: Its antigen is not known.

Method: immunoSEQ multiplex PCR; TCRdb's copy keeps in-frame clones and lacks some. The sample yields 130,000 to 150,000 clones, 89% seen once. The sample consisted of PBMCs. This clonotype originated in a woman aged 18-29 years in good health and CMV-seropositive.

CDR3 in DNA: TGTGCCAGCAGCCTAGGGACAGTCTATGGCTACACCTTC. It specifies CASSLGTVYGYTF. The chain links TRBV5-6 to TRBJ1-2, with 7 bases fitting TRBD1. The CDR3 runs to 13 residues. V was pared by 4 bases and J by 4 bases, with 4 bases of the junction left unmatched. Germline V lookup: CDR1 SGHDT, CDR2 YYEEEE.